The clone carrying this T cell receptor beta chain showed up many times. Its antigen is still unknown. TCRdb itself ran the 5' RACE reads through MiXCR, one entry per CDR3 protein. The table includes roughly 36,000 distinct CDR3 sequences, about 14% detected once. From germline, CDR1 is MNHEY and CDR2 SMNVEV (reference sequence). Between the trimmed V and J ends, which lost 4 bases and 1 base, there was a span of 8 bases. The CDR3 contains 13 residues. This sample was included in a study of neurological immune-mediated disorders. Unsorted libraries came from 2 million PBMCs stored at -80 °C. Study conclusions and caveats: Levels of TCR clonal expansion peaked in HTLV-1-associated myelopathy and reached their lowest in multiple sclerosis, under those of healthy controls.

The chain is built from TRBV27 and TRBJ2-7; D is unclear. Material: PBMCs. The TCR originated in a woman between 45 and 65 years old with HTLV-1-associated myelopathy (HAM/TSP). The DNA for the CDR3 is TGTGCCAGCAGTTCTCTCGGGTCCTACGAGCAGTACTTC. This encodes CASSSLGSYEQYF.